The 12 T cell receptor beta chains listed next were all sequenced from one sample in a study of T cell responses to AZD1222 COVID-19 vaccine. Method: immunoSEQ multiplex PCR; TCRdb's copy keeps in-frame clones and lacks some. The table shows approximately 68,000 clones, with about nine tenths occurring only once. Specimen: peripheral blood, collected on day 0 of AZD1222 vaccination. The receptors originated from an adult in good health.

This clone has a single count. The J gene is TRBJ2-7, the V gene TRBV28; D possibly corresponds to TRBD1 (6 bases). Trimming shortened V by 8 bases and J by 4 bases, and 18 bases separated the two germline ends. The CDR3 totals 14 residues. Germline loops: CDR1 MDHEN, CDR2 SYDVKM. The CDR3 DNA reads TGTGCCAGCGATACCGGGACAAGGGGTTACGAGCAGTACTTC. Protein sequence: CASDTGTRGYEQYF.

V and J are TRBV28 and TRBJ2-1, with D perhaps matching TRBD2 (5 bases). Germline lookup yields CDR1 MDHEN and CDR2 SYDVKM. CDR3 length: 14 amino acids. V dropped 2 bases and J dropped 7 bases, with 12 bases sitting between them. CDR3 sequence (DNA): TGTGCCAGCAGTTTAAGCAAGTCGGGGAATGAGCAGTTCTTC. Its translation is CASSLSKSGNEQFF. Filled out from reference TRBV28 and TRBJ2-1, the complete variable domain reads DVKVTQSSRYLVKRTGEKVFLECVQDMDHENMFWYRQDPGLGLRLIYFSYDVKMKEKGDIPEGYSVSREKKERFSLILESASTNQTSMYLCASSLSKSGNEQFFGPGTRLTVL.

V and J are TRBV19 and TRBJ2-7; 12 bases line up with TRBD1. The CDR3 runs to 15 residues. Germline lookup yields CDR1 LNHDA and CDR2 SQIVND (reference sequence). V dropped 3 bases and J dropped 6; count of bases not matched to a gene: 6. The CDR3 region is CASSMAGQGAAEQYF. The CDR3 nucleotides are TGTGCCAGTAGTATGGCGGGACAGGGGGCGGCCGAGCAGTACTTC.

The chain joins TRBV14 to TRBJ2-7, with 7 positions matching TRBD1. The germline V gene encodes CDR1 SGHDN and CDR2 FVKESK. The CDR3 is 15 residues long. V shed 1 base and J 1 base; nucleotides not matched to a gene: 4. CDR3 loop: CASSQGTGPSYEQYF. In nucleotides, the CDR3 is TGTGCCAGCAGCCAAGGGACAGGCCCTTCCTACGAGCAGTACTTC.

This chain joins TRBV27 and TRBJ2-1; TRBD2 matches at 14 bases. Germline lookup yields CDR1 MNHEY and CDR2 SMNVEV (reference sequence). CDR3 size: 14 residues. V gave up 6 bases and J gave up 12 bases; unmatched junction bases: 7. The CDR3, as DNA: TGTGCCAGCAGGCCGGGACTAGCGGGGGTCACGCAGTTCTTC. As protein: CASRPGLAGVTQFF.

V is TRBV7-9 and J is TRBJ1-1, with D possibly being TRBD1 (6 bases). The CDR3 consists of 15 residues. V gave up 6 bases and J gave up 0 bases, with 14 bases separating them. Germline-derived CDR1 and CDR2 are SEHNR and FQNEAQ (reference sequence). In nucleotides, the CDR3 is TGTGCCAGCAGTGGTCCAGGGGCGATGAACACTGAAGCTTTCTTT. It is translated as CASSGPGAMNTEAFF.

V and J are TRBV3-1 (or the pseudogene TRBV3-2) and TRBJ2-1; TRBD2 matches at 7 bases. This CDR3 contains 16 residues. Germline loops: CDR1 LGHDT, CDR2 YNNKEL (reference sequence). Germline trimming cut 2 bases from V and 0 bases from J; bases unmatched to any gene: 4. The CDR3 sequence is CASSQWTRSSYNEQFF. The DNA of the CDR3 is TGTGCCAGCAGCCAATGGACTAGGAGCTCCTACAATGAGCAGTTCTTC.

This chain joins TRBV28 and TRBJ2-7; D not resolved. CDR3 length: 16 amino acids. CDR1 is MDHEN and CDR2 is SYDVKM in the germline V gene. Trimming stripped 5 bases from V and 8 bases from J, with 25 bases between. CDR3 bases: TGTGCCAGCAGTGACATGGTAGGATCCTACCCCCCCCAGCAGTACTTC. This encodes CASSDMVGSYPPQQYF.

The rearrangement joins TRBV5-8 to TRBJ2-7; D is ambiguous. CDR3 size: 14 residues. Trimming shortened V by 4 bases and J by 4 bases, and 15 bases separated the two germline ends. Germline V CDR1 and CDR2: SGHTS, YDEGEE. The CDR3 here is CASSRLGLIYEQYF. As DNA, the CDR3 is TGTGCCAGCAGCAGATTGGGCCTTATTTACGAGCAGTACTTC.

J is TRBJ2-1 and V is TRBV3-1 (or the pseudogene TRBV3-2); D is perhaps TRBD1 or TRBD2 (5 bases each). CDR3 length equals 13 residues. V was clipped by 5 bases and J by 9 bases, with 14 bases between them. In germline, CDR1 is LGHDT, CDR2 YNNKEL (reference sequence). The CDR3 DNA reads TGTGCCAGCAGCATTTACCGGGGCACTGAGCAGTTCTTC. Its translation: CASSIYRGTEQFF.

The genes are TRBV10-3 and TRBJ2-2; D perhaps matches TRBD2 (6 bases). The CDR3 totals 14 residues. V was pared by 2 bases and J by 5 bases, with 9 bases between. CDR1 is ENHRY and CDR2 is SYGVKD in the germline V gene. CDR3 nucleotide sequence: TGTGCCATCAGTGAGCGGGCGGGGACCGGGGAGCTGTTTTTT. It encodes CAISERAGTGELFF.

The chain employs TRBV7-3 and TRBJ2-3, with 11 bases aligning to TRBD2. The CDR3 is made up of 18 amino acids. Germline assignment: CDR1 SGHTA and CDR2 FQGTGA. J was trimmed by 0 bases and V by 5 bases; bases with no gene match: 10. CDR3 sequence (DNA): TGTGCCAGCAGCGAGGGAAGGACTAGCGGGTACAGCACAGATACGCAGTATTTT. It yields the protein CASSEGRTSGYSTDTQYF.